This TCR beta chain was obtained from a study of blood T cells in healthy people across ages. General study points: Long-lived donors had more naive CD4+ cells and higher diversity than aged donors.

Using a J-beta primer mix together with a sample-barcoded 5' primer, a second PCR was run for roughly 7 to 11 cycles. Each CDR3 protein gets one entry after TCRdb re-called the 5' RACE reads with MiXCR. Here the sample spans 650,000 to 1,000,000 distinct CDR3 sequences, about 36% being singletons. Concerning this clonotype itself: Its specificity is unknown.

In germline, CDR1 is SGHRS, CDR2 YFSETQ. The CDR3 runs to 15 residues. V was cut by 2 bases and J by 3 bases, with 11 bases left in between. This receptor was taken from a man between 18 and 35 years old in good health. The sequencing input was blood. The V and J genes are TRBV5-1 and TRBJ2-2; D unresolved. This CDR3 is CASSFLSLDTGELFF. The CDR3 DNA reads as TGCGCCAGCAGCTTCCTTAGCCTGGACACCGGGGAGCTGTTTTTT.